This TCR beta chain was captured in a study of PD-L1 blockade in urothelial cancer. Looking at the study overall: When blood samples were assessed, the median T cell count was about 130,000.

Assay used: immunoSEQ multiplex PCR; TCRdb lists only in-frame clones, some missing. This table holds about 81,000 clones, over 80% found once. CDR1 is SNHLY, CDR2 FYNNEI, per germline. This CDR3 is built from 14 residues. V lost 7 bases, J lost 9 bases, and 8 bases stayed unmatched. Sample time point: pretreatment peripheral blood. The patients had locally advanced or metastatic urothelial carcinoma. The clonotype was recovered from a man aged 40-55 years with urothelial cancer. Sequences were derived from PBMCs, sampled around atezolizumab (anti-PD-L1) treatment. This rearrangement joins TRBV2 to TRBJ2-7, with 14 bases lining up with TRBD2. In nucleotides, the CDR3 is TGTGCCAGCACTGGGGGACTAGCGGGGGACGCGCAGTACTTC. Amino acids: CASTGGLAGDAQYF.